Listed here is a single TCR beta chain. Which antigen it targets is not known. Base qualities are not at hand, and no much larger clone is one base apart. This record belongs to a study of T cell clonotyping in hematopoietic cell transplantation (dated by TCRdb to 2020 to 2023). Looking at the study overall: Recipient samples taken before transplant were collected after cytoreduction. Patient recruitment ran from 2015 to January 2017, and follow-up continued until late 2020 or death. The study collected around 130 blood samples from 30 to 45 consecutive transplant recipients and their related donors. What the authors observed across the whole study: The sample size was limited, and CD4 and CD8 repertoire contributions could not be separated because cells were not sorted. Recipient TCR diversity fell after transplant, with pathologically expanded clonotypes rising progressively from day 30 to day 180. Recipient repertoires showed only a small fraction of overlap with donor repertoires, and over 95% appeared de novo at the given depth. Broader posttransplant TCR repertoire diversity was predicted by donor and pretransplant recipient Inverse Simpson Index values.

Explained via the paper, the time point label denotes: recipient sample about 28 days before transplant, after cytoreduction. Recipient blood was collected about 28 days before transplant and at days 30, 100 and 180 after transplant. Nuclei Lysis Solution was used to extract genomic DNA from fresh or cryopreserved unfractionated peripheral blood mononuclear cells. From the cysteine up to the phenylalanine, the CDR3 has a length of 14 residues. The entry retains the CDR3 DNA only, 42 bases that are in frame from base 1. In the germline V gene (reference sequence), CDR1 corresponds to SEHNR and CDR2 to FQNEAQ. At the junction V is shortened by 5 bases and J by 4 bases; bases outside the gene matches: 5. With the immunoSEQ assay, which is a bias-controlled multiplex PCR relying on V- and J-specific primers, TCR beta CDR3 regions were amplified from genomic DNA. In a second PCR step, the CDR3 amplicons were tagged with a proprietary barcode plus Illumina adapter sequences. An Illumina MiSeq instrument was used for sequencing of the CDR3 libraries. The published analysis was carried out like this. Export and quality control were handled in immunoSEQ Analyzer 3.0, while downstream analyses relied on R Bioconductor and Immunarch. Repertoire metrics were calculated using only productive rearrangements within the normalized downsampled data set. In the normalized cohort, a clonotype counted as pathologically expanded if the clonotype was larger than 5 templates. The Inverse Simpson Index served as the measure of repertoire diversity. The non-normalized data set was used for CMV-specificity analyses so that all clonotypes could be captured. The table comes from immuneACCESS by way of TCRdb, which keeps in-frame sequences with V and J called. Part of the clones is missing from these tables; in studies checked, under half for an unresolved V gene and the rest for unknown reasons. D and trimming come from the DNA, and the V and J calls and clone size come from that table. The table for this sample lists approximately 26,000 clones; about 93% of them were counted only once. The ten largest account for more than 2% of the sample.

The specimen was peripheral blood mononuclear cells, collected before stem cell transplant. This TCR was recovered from a man aged 45-65 years with acute myeloid leukemia. Some clones in this sample may be carry-over from other donors' samples. The sequence is built from TRBV7-9 and TRBJ2-7, and TRBD2 matches 10 of the central bases. The sequenced DNA is TGTGCCAGCAGCGCCAGCGGGAGGGAGTACGAGCAGTACTTC. This gives the protein CASSASGREYEQYF.